Following are 27 T cell receptor beta chains from one sample sequenced in a study of T-cell reconstitution after alpha-beta-depleted transplantation in children. Preparation of the TCRbeta library involved a method that used unique molecular identifiers. TCRdb independently ran MiXCR on the PCR reads; one entry per CDR3 protein. This table holds around 450,000 distinct CDR3 sequences, around 16% found once. Material: PBMCs, mostly from graft donor cells, obtained 360 days after TCRalphabeta/CD19-depleted stem cell transplant. The receptors here all came from a boy in the first two years of life who had a stem cell transplant for Wiskott-Aldrich syndrome, so the T cells may come from the graft donor.

The chain couples TRBV27 to TRBJ2-2; 12 nucleotides line up with TRBD2. Germline CDR1 and CDR2: MNHEY and SMNVEV (reference sequence). V shed 5 bases and J 7 bases; nucleotides not matched to a gene: 17. The CDR3 loop spans 19 amino acids. The CDR3 DNA follows: TGTGCCAGCAGTGCCGGCACCGCTAGCGGGAGGGGGACAGGCGGGGAGCTGTTTTTT. Translating gives CASSAGTASGRGTGGELFF.

This clonotype was picked up many times. V and J are TRBV6-2 or TRBV6-3 and TRBJ2-7; no firm D call. Per germline, CDR1 MNHEY and CDR2 SVGEGT. The CDR3 is 15 residues long. V lost 6 bases and J 1 base, leaving 16 bases between the germline ends. The CDR3 loop reads CASRASGSRSYEQYF. In nucleotides, the CDR3 is TGTGCCAGCAGAGCCTCGGGTTCGCGTTCCTACGAGCAGTACTTC.

This clonotype was counted between two and nine times. This chain connects TRBV20-1 to TRBJ2-1; 8 positions match TRBD2. Germline V CDR1 and CDR2: DFQATT, SNEGSKA (reference sequence). The CDR3 loop spans 14 amino acids. Trimming cost V 5 bases and J 4 bases; bases outside gene matches: 7. The CDR3 loop reads CSAEKREQYNEQFF. The CDR3 DNA reads TGCAGTGCTGAGAAGCGGGAGCAGTACAATGAGCAGTTCTTC.

The sample holds a few counts of this clonotype. The chain carries TRBV6-5 and TRBJ1-1; weak D call: TRBD1 (6 bases). V lost 7 bases to trimming and J lost 4 bases, with 22 bases between them. This CDR3 has 16 amino acids. Germline V gene data show CDR1 as MNHEY and CDR2 as SVGAGI. As DNA, the CDR3 is TGTGCCAGCAACTACCAATCCACAGGGAAGGGCACTGAAGCTTTCTTT. Its translation: CASNYQSTGKGTEAFF.

This clonotype was detected a few times. The CDR3 nucleotides read TGCGCCAGCAGCTTGTCAAGGAGTACATATAATGAGCAGTTCTTC. Its protein product is CASSLSRSTYNEQFF. The chain links TRBV5-1 to TRBJ2-1; D is uncertain. CDR1 and CDR2 (germline): SGHRS, YFSETQ. CDR3 size: 15 residues. With 1 base removed from V and 7 bases from J, the gap between germline ends came to 15 bases.

This clonotype was observed a handful of times. V usage is TRBV12-3 or TRBV12-4 and J usage is TRBJ1-1; D might be TRBD1 (5 bases). CDR3 size: 15 residues. V was shortened by 5 bases and J by 1 base, with 14 bases between the two germline ends. CDR3 protein: CASSPRRTGNTEAFF. In DNA, the CDR3 is TGTGCCAGCAGTCCCCGTAGAACAGGGAACACTGAAGCTTTCTTT.

The genes are TRBV5-5 and TRBJ2-7; TRBD1 aligns across 7 bases. The J segment lost 3 bases and the V segment lost 3 bases, leaving 12 bases of the junction unmatched. The germline gives CDR1 SGHKS, CDR2 YYEKEE (reference sequence). The CDR3 loop spans 16 amino acids. The CDR3 loop reads CASSYPRGQASYEQYF. CDR3 in DNA: TGTGCCAGCAGCTACCCCCGCGGACAGGCGAGCTACGAGCAGTACTTC.

Only a few counts were recorded for this clonotype. The chain carries TRBV4-1 and TRBJ1-4; D is undetermined. Trimming cost V 3 bases and J 4 bases, with 9 bases left between them. This CDR3 is built from 14 residues. Germline lookup yields CDR1 MGHRA and CDR2 YSYEKL. CDR3 sequence (DNA): TGCGCCAGCAGCCATCTCCGGAATAATGAAAAACTGTTTTTT. As protein: CASSHLRNNEKLFF.

This clonotype was seen many times. The V gene is TRBV5-5, the J gene TRBJ2-5, with D perhaps matching TRBD1 (7 bases). The CDR3 has 14 residues. V was pared by 4 bases and J by 6 bases, with 16 bases between. Germline lookup yields CDR1 SGHKS and CDR2 YYEKEE (reference sequence). Here the CDR3 DNA reads TGTGCCAGCAGCCGAAGACAGGGAGGAAAGACCCAGTACTTC. As protein: CASSRRQGGKTQYF.

The CDR3 DNA is TGTGCCAGCAGTGAAAACAGGGGTAATCAGCCCCAGCATTTT. It yields the protein CASSENRGNQPQHF. The chain carries TRBV2 and TRBJ1-5, with 7 bases that match TRBD1. V shed 2 bases, J shed 4 bases, and the junction held 2 bases outside the gene matches. The CDR3 loop spans 14 amino acids. From germline, CDR1 is SNHLY and CDR2 FYNNEI.

The CDR3 nucleotides are TGCGCCAGCAGGACCGGTAGGGGACTAGATACGCAGTATTTT. Its protein product is CASRTGRGLDTQYF. The V call is TRBV5-1, the J call TRBJ2-3; tentatively, D is TRBD2 (6 bases). In germline, CDR1 is SGHRS, CDR2 YFSETQ. Trimming pared 5 bases from V and 5 bases from J, leaving 15 bases between. CDR3 length equals 14 residues.

The V and J genes are TRBV5-1 and TRBJ1-2; the match to TRBD1 covers 7 bases. The germline CDR1 and CDR2 sequences are SGHRS and YFSETQ. This CDR3 is 16 amino acids long. Losses at the gene ends were 0 bases for V and 6 bases for J; bases not matched to a gene: 11. CDR3 sequence reads: CASSLARSGGFDGYTF. The CDR3 region has the DNA TGCGCCAGCAGCTTGGCAAGGTCAGGGGGGTTCGATGGCTACACCTTC.

V and J are TRBV10-2 and TRBJ2-1, with 8 nucleotides matching TRBD2. Looked up from germline, CDR1 is WSHSY and CDR2 is SAAADI. CDR3 length: 16 amino acids. Trimming at V came to 0 bases and at J to 3 bases, leaving 4 bases not matched to a gene. The CDR3 reads CASSESRLAHYNEQFF. As DNA, the CDR3 is TGCGCCAGCAGTGAGTCGCGACTAGCGCACTACAATGAGCAGTTCTTC.

The chain joins TRBV6-1 to TRBJ2-7, with D possibly matching TRBD2 (6 bases). CDR3 length: 14 residues. Trimming took 5 bases from V and 0 from J, leaving 11 bases between them. Per the germline V gene, CDR1 is MNHNS and CDR2 is SASEGT. The CDR3 region has the DNA TGTGCCAGCAGTCGCGGGGCGCTCTCCTACGAGCAGTACTTC. It is translated as CASSRGALSYEQYF.

The gene calls are TRBV13 and TRBJ2-4, with D perhaps TRBD1 (6 bases). The V end was cut by 4 bases, the J end by 9 bases, with 10 bases between. The CDR3 covers 12 residues. Germline loops: CDR1 PRHDT, CDR2 FYEKMQ (reference sequence). CDR3 protein: CASSSRGRIQYF. CDR3 DNA: TGTGCCAGCAGCTCCAGGGGACGCATTCAGTACTTC.

The V and J genes are TRBV6-5 and TRBJ2-7, with 8 bases identical to TRBD1. Germline CDR1 and CDR2: MNHEY and SVGAGI. The CDR3 consists of 14 residues. V trimming: 2 bases; J trimming: 6 bases; junction bases outside the gene matches: 6. In DNA, the CDR3 is TGTGCCAGCAGTTACCAAACAGGGGGTCTCGAGCAGTACTTC. Residues: CASSYQTGGLEQYF.

The table lists this clonotype with a few counts. The chain links TRBV10-3 to TRBJ2-2; a possible D gene is TRBD2 (6 bases). Trimming cost V 3 bases and J 9 bases, with 26 bases left between them. The CDR3 totals 18 residues. The germline V gene has CDR1 ENHRY and CDR2 SYGVKD. CDR3 loop: CAISDGVVADTSDWELFF. The CDR3 nucleotides are TGTGCCATCAGTGACGGTGTGGTAGCGGACACCTCGGATTGGGAGCTGTTTTTT.

The V gene is TRBV20-1, the J gene TRBJ2-7, with TRBD1 matching over 10 bases. CDR1 is DFQATT and CDR2 is SNEGSKA in the germline V gene (reference sequence). V was pared by 1 base and J by 6 bases, with 3 bases of the junction left unmatched. The CDR3 has 13 residues. CDR3 loop: CSARGDRGREQYF. The DNA for the CDR3 is TGCAGTGCTAGAGGGGACAGGGGCCGCGAGCAGTACTTC.

The J gene is TRBJ2-7, the V gene TRBV2; D possibly corresponds to TRBD2 (5 bases). V shed 10 bases and J shed 0 bases, with 19 bases lying between them. From germline, CDR1 is SNHLY and CDR2 FYNNEI. The CDR3 is 15 amino acids. In nucleotides, the CDR3 is TGTGCCACCCAGCGGCCGGGTATTCCCTCCTACGAGCAGTACTTC. Amino acids: CATQRPGIPSYEQYF.

This clonotype was seen more than once but under ten times. This chain uses TRBV29-1 with TRBJ2-5; D is perhaps TRBD1 or TRBD2 (5 bases each). This CDR3 has 14 residues. Trimming pared 3 bases from V and 1 base from J, leaving 12 bases between. Germline assignment: CDR1 SQVTM and CDR2 ANQGSEA. The CDR3 protein is CSVDPRDAQETQYF. The CDR3, as DNA: TGCAGCGTTGATCCCAGGGACGCCCAAGAGACCCAGTACTTC.

The chain links TRBV30 to TRBJ2-7; unclear D gene. Trimming removed 3 bases at V and 1 base at J, with 13 bases between. Germline V gene data show CDR1 as GTSNPN and CDR2 as SVGIG (reference sequence). There are 14 residues in the CDR3. The CDR3 DNA sequence: TGTGCCTGGAGACGGAACAGTCCATCCTACGAGCAGTACTTC. Translated: CAWRRNSPSYEQYF.

This clonotype was seen a handful of times. V gene TRBV4-3 combines with J gene TRBJ2-2, with TRBD1 matching 7 bases. Losses at the gene ends were 1 base for V and 4 bases for J; bases not matched to a gene: 6. This CDR3 has 16 residues. Germline CDR1 and CDR2: LGHNA and YSLEER. This CDR3 is CASSQGTGATTGELFF. In DNA form, the CDR3 reads TGCGCCAGCAGCCAAGGTACAGGGGCGACCACCGGGGAGCTGTTTTTT.

The chain links TRBV3-1 to TRBJ1-3, with no clear D. This CDR3 has 13 amino acids. Between the trimmed V and J ends, which lost 2 bases and 6 bases, there was a span of 8 bases. Germline loops: CDR1 LGHDT, CDR2 YNNKEL (reference sequence). CDR3 bases: TGTGCCAGCAGCCAATTTCCTATAAACACCATATATTTT. This translates into CASSQFPINTIYF.

This chain connects TRBV20-1 to TRBJ2-1; D ambiguous. This CDR3 comprises 10 residues. Germline V lookup: CDR1 DFQATT, CDR2 SNEGSKA (reference sequence). V was pared by 6 bases and J by 10 bases, with 10 bases between. For the CDR3, the DNA is TGCAGTGCCTATCCACTCGAGCAGTTCTTC. It specifies CSAYPLEQFF.

This clonotype came up a few times. The V gene is TRBV12-3 or TRBV12-4, the J gene TRBJ2-7; no clear D. V lost 1 base, J lost 2 bases, and 9 bases lay in between. There are 14 residues in the CDR3. CDR3 sequence: CASSLVGTAYEQYF. In nucleotides, the CDR3 is TGTGCCAGCAGTTTAGTGGGTACTGCCTACGAGCAGTACTTC.

The chain combines TRBV2 with TRBJ2-4, with unresolved D. With 1 base removed from V and 16 bases from J, the gap between germline ends came to 14 bases. Germline lookup yields CDR1 SNHLY and CDR2 FYNNEI. CDR3 size: 12 residues. CDR3 bases: TGTGCCAGCAGTGAAGTGTATGAAATCTGCTACTTC. As protein: CASSEVYEICYF. Based on the CDR3 plus reference TRBV2 and TRBJ2-4, the full variable domain is EPEVTQTPSHQVTQMGQEVILRCVPISNHLYFYWYRQILGQKVEFLVSFYNNEISEKSEIFDDQFSVERPDGSNFTLKIRSTKLEDSAMYFCASSEVYEICYFGAGTRLSVL.

This clonotype was observed a handful of times. The V and J genes are TRBV28 and TRBJ1-4, with 9 bases that match TRBD1. V was pared by 11 bases and J by 5 bases, with 6 bases of the junction left unmatched. This CDR3 is 13 amino acids long. Germline lookup yields CDR1 MDHEN and CDR2 SYDVKM. The CDR3 DNA is TGTGCCTGCCTGGGACAGGGAAATGAAAAACTGTTTTTT. Its translation: CACLGQGNEKLFF.